This T cell receptor (beta chain) was recorded in a study of OX40 agonist ivuxolimab in advanced cancers. Data came from immunoSEQ multiplex PCR; TCRdb stores just in-frame clones and leaves some out. Seen here are tens of thousands of clones, 65% to 90% observed once, and the top ten hold 5.5% to 7%. Per the germline V gene, CDR1 is MNHEY and CDR2 is SVGAGI. V was trimmed by 5 bases and J by 2 bases, leaving 12 bases between them. This CDR3 has 15 amino acids. Material: CD4+ or CD8+ T cells sorted from blood, obtained in a trial of the OX40 agonist ivuxolimab. The chain couples TRBV6-5 to TRBJ1-4, with D possibly matching TRBD1 (5 bases). The source is an adult with an advanced solid tumor such as melanoma, head and neck, liver or kidney cancer. In nucleotides, the CDR3 is TGTGCCAGCAGTCCCGCGCGGGGGACTAATGAAAAACTGTTTTTT. Translation gives CASSPARGTNEKLFF.